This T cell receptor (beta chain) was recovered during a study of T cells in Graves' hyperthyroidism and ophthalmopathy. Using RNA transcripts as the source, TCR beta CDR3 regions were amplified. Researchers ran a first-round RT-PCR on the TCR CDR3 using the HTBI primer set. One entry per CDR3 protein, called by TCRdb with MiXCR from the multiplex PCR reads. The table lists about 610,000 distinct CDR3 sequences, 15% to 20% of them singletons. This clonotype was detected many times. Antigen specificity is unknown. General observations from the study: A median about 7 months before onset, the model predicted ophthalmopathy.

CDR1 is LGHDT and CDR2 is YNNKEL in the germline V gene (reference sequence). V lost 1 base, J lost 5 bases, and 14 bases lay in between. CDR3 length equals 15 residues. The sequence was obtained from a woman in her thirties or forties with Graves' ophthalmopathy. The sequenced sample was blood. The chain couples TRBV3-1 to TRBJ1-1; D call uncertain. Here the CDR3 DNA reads TGTGCCAGCAGCCAAGGGTATGTCCCGGGGACTGAAGCTTTCTTT. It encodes CASSQGYVPGTEAFF.